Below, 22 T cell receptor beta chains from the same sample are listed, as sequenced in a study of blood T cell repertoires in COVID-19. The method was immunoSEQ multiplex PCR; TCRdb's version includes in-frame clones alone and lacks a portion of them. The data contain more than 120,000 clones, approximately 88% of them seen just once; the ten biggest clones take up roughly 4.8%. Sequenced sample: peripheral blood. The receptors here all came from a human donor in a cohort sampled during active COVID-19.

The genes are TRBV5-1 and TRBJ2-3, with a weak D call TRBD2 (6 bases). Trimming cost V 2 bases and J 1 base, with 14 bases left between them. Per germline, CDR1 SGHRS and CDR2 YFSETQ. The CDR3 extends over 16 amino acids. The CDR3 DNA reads TGCGCCAGCAGCTTTACGGGACTTGGGGGCACAGATACGCAGTATTTT. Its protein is CASSFTGLGGTDTQYF.

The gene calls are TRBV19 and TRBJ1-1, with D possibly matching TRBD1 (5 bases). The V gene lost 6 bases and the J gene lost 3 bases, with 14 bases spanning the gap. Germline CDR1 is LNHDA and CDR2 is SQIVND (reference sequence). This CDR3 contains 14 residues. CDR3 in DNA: TGTGCCAGTAGCCCCACCGGGGGATACACTGAAGCTTTCTTT. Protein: CASSPTGGYTEAFF. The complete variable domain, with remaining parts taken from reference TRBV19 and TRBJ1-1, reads DGGITQSPKYLFRKEGQNVTLSCEQNLNHDAMYWYRQDPGQGLRLIYYSQIVNDFQKGDIAEGYSVSREKKESFPLTVTSAQKNPTAFYLCASSPTGGYTEAFFGQGTRLTVV.

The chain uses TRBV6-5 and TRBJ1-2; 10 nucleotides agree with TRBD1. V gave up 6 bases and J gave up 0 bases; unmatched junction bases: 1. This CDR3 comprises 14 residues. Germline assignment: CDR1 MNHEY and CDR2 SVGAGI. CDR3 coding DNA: TGTGCCAGCAGGGACAGGGGGTCTAACTATGGCTACACCTTC. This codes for CASRDRGSNYGYTF.

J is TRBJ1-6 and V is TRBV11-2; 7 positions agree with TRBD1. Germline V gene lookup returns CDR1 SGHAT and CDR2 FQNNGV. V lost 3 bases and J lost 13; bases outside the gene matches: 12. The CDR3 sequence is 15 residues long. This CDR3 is CASSFYAPTGSPLHF. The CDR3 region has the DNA TGTGCCAGCAGCTTCTATGCCCCGACAGGGTCGCCCCTCCACTTT.

In DNA form, the CDR3 reads TGCGCCAGCAGCTTGGAGCAGGGGGCAGGGGAGACCCAGTACTTC. It specifies CASSLEQGAGETQYF. This chain uses TRBV5-1 with TRBJ2-5, with 8 bases fitting TRBD1. This CDR3 contains 15 residues. Germline V lookup: CDR1 SGHRS, CDR2 YFSETQ. Trimming at V came to 0 bases and at J to 5 bases, leaving 6 bases not matched to a gene. Together with reference TRBV5-1 and TRBJ2-5, the CDR3 gives the full variable domain: KAGVTQTPRYLIKTRGQQVTLSCSPISGHRSVSWYQQTPGQGLQFLFEYFSETQRNKGNFPGRFSGRQFSNSRSEMNVSTLELGDSALYLCASSLEQGAGETQYFGPGTRLLVL.

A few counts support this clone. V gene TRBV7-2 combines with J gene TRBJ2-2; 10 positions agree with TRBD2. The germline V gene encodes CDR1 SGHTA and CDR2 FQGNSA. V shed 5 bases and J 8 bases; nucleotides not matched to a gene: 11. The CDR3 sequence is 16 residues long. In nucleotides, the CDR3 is TGTGCCAGCAGCCGTTTAGCGGGGGGCGTGATGGGGGAGCTGTTTTTT. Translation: CASSRLAGGVMGELFF. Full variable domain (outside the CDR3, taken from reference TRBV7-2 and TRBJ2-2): GAGVSQSPSNKVTEKGKDVELRCDPISGHTALYWYRQSLGQGLEFLIYFQGNSAPDKSGLPSDRFSAERTGGSVSTLTIQRTQQEDSAVYLCASSRLAGGVMGELFFGEGSRLTVL.

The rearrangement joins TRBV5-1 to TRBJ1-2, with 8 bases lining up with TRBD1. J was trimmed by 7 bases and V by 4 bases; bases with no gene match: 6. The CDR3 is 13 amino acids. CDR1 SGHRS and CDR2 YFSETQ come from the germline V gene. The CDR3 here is CASSPDRVFGYTF. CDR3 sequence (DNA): TGCGCCAGCAGCCCGGACAGGGTTTTTGGCTACACCTTC.

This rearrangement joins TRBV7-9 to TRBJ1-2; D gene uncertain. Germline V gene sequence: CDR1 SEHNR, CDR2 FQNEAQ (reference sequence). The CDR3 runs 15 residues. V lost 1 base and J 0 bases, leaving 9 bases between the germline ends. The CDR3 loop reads CASSLDFRPNYGYTF. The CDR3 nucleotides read TGTGCCAGCAGCTTAGATTTCAGGCCTAACTATGGCTACACCTTC.

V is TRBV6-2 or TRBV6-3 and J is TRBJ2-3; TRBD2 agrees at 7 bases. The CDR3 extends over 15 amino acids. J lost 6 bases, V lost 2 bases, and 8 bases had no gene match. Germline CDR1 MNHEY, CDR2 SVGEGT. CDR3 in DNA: TGTGCCAGCAGTTACCGCGGGAGACGATGGGATACGCAGTATTTT. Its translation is CASSYRGRRWDTQYF.

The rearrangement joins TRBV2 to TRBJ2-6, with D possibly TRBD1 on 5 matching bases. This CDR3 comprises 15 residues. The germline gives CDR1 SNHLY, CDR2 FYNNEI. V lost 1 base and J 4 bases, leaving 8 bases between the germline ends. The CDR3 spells CASSEEGSGANVLTF. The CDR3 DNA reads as TGTGCCAGCAGTGAAGAGGGGTCAGGGGCCAACGTCCTGACTTTC.

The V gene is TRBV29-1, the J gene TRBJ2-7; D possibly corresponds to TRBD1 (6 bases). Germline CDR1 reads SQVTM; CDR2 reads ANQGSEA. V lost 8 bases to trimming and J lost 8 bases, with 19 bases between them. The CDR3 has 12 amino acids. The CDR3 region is CSILTGDGKQYV. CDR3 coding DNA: TGCAGCATTTTGACAGGTGATGGAAAGCAGTACGTC.

The CDR3 spells CAIIQVSGATEAFF. Here the CDR3 DNA reads TGTGCCATTATCCAGGTTTCAGGGGCCACTGAAGCTTTCTTT. The rearrangement uses TRBV6-5 and TRBJ1-1; tentatively, D is TRBD1 (6 bases). Germline V CDR1 and CDR2: MNHEY, SVGAGI. The CDR3 extends over 14 amino acids. V was pared by 10 bases and J by 4 bases, with 19 bases between.

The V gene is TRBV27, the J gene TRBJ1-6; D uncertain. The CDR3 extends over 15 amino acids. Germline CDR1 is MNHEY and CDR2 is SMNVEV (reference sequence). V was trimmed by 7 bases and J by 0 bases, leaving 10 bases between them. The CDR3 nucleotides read TGTGCCAGCATGAGAATTAGCTCCTATAATTCACCCCTCCACTTT. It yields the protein CASMRISSYNSPLHF.

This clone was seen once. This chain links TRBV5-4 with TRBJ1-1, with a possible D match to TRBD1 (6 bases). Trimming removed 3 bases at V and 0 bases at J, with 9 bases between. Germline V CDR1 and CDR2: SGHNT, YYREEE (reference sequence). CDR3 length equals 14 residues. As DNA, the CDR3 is TGTGCCAGCAGCTCCTGGACAGTGAACACTGAAGCTTTCTTT. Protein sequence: CASSSWTVNTEAFF.

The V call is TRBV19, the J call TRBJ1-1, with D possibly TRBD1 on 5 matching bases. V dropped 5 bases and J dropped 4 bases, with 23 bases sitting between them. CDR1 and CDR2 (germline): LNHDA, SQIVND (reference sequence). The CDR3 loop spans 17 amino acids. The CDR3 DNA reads TGTGCCAGTAGTGCCCGGCAGTTAGGGATAAGGGGCACTGAAGCTTTCTTT. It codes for CASSARQLGIRGTEAFF.

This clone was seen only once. DNA for the CDR3: TGTGCCAGCAGCTTGTCAGTTCAAGAGACCCAGTACTTC. The encoded protein is CASSLSVQETQYF. This chain joins TRBV5-4 and TRBJ2-5; D uncertain. The CDR3 covers 13 residues. From germline, CDR1 is SGHNT and CDR2 YYREEE (reference sequence). V dropped 1 base and J dropped 2 bases, with 6 bases sitting between them.

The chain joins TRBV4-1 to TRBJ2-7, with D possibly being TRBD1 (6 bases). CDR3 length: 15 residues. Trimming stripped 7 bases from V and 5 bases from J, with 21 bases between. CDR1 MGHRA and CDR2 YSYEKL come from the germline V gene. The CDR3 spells CASIPGPRGSHEQYV. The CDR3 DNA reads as TGCGCCAGCATCCCCGGACCCAGGGGAAGTCACGAGCAGTACGTC.

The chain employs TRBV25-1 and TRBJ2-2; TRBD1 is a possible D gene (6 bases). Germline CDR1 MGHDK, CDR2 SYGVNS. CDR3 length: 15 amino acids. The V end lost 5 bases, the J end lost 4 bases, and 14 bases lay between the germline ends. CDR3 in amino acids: CASSRAGVATGELFF. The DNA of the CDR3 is TGTGCCAGCAGTAGGGCAGGGGTGGCCACCGGGGAGCTGTTTTTT.

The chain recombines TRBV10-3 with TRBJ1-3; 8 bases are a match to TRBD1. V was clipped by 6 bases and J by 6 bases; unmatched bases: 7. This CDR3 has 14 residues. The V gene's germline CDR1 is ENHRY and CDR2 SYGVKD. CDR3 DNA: TGTGCCATCAGCAGGACAGGGTTGGCAAACACCATATATTTT. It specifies CAISRTGLANTIYF.

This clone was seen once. The CDR3 coding sequence is TGTGCCAGCAGTTTATCGGGGCGGGGGGATGGCAATCAGCCCCAGCATTTT. Its translation: CASSLSGRGDGNQPQHF. The rearrangement uses TRBV27 and TRBJ1-5; TRBD1 is a possible D gene (5 bases). V lost 0 bases to trimming and J lost 2 bases, with 14 bases between them. The CDR3 consists of 17 residues. Germline CDR1 is MNHEY and CDR2 is SMNVEV (reference sequence).

DNA for the CDR3: TGTGCCTTTTCTAGCGGGAGGGCCGGGAGCACAGATACGCAGTATTTT. Encoded protein: CAFSSGRAGSTDTQYF. The rearrangement uses TRBV30 and TRBJ2-3; TRBD2 matches 12 bases. The germline V gene has CDR1 GTSNPN and CDR2 SVGIG (reference sequence). The CDR3 loop spans 16 amino acids. The V and J ends lost 7 bases and 0 bases, in that order; junction bases with no gene match: 8. Drawing the rest from reference TRBV30 and TRBJ2-3, the complete variable domain is SQTIHQWPATLVQPVGSPLSLECTVEGTSNPNLYWYRQAAGRGLQLLFYSVGIGQISSEVPQNLSASRPQDRQFILSSKKLLLSDSGFYLCAFSSGRAGSTDTQYFGPGTRLTVL.

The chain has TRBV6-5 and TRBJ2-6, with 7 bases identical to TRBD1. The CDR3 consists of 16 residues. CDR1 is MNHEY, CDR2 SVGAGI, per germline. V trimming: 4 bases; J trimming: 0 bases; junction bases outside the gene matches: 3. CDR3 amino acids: CASSSPGGSGANVLTF. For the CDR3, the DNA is TGTGCCAGCAGTTCGCCAGGGGGCTCTGGGGCCAACGTCCTGACTTTC.